The T cell receptor beta chain under discussion was sequenced for a study of beta chain features in type 1 diabetes. Looking at the study overall: Examination spanned roughly 110 million sorted cells from all samples.

Expressed TCRB transcripts got sequenced, as all isolated RNA was reverse transcribed. Produced via immunoSEQ multiplex PCR; TCRdb's table is partial and in-frame only. The sample contains about 150,000 clones, about 10% of which appear only once. The CDR3 spans 16 residues. V gave up 2 bases and J gave up 0 bases; unmatched junction bases: 7. Germline V gene lookup returns CDR1 SGHAT and CDR2 FQNNGV. Study-level findings and limits: The naive, central memory and Treg TCRB repertoires of patients appeared to be more similar to one another than those of healthy donors. Across all four CD4+ subsets, people with type 1 diabetes showed modestly shorter TCRB CDR3s. When cDNA is sequenced, cells with high TCR expression could be over-represented. Insertions at VDJ junctions were less frequent in type 1 diabetes patients. These patients also deleted more nucleotides at the same junctions.

This clone showed up just a few times. The antigen is unknown. J is TRBJ2-7 and V is TRBV11-2, with TRBD2 matching 7 bases. This clonotype was sampled from a woman in her 30s with type 1 diabetes. The sequencing input was central memory CD4+ T cells from blood. CDR3 coding DNA: TGTGCCAGCAGCTTATGGCCTAGCGGTTACTCCTACGAGCAGTACTTC. It specifies CASSLWPSGYSYEQYF.